The T cell receptor beta chain described here comes from a study of blood T cells in healthy people across ages. General study results and limits: The study lacked donor CMV status, which possibly confounded expanded clonotype changes. Among T cells, TCR beta diversity per million cells dropped roughly linearly as age rose.

PCR was performed a second time for about 6 to 11 cycles using a sample-barcoded 5' primer and a J-beta primer mix. Carrying 12 random nucleotides, a template-switch adaptor labeled each individual cDNA molecule. Per-sample output comprised a minimum of 3 million paired-end reads containing CDR3. TCRdb reprocessed the 5' RACE reads with MiXCR, giving one entry per CDR3 protein. The sample lists approximately 730,000 distinct CDR3 sequences; about 40% were seen once. Trimming shortened V by 1 base and J by 2 bases, and 18 bases separated the two germline ends. The germline CDR1 and CDR2 sequences are LGHNA and YSLEER. The CDR3 covers 17 residues. This clonotype has only a few counts. Its specificity is unknown.

The sample taken for sequencing was blood. The TCR comes from a woman aged 55-75 years in good health. The rearrangement uses TRBV4-3 and TRBJ2-7; D is undetermined. In DNA form, the CDR3 reads TGCGCCAGCAGCCAAGGCCCTGGGCGTCTGATGACCTACGAGCAGTACTTC. Its protein product is CASSQGPGRLMTYEQYF.